The TCR beta chain under discussion was sequenced for a study of shared clonotypes between healthy human individuals. Germline CDR1 and CDR2: MDHEN and SYDVKM. V lost 7 bases to trimming and J lost 8 bases; unmatched junction nucleotides: 7. The CDR3 sequence is 13 residues long. Authors' methods: Without quality scores, immunoSEQ junctional reads could not be filtered like full-length reads. Sequencing was performed with immunoSEQ multiplex PCR; in TCRdb, only in-frame clones are kept and a portion is missing. V, J and clone size are those of that table, while D and trimming were read from the DNA. The top ten clones hold less than 0.12% of a sample with around 610,000 clones, about 96% of them seen once. Naive CD8 cells were CD45RO-negative, positively selected for CCR7, excluding terminally differentiated effector memory CD45RA+ cells.

Sequencing was performed on naive CD8+ T cells sorted from blood. The chain employs TRBV28 and TRBJ2-7, with TRBD1 matching 11 bases. The TCR sequence derives from a woman in her 30s in good health. CDR3 loop: CASKDRGPLQQYF. The CDR3 nucleotides are TGTGCCAGCAAGGACAGGGGGCCCTTACAGCAGTACTTC. Variable domain in full (rest from reference TRBV28 and TRBJ2-7): DVKVTQSSRYLVKRTGEKVFLECVQDMDHENMFWYRQDPGLGLRLIYFSYDVKMKEKGDIPEGYSVSREKKERFSLILESASTNQTSMYLCASKDRGPLQQYFGPGTRLTVT.